This T cell receptor beta chain originates from a study of blood T cells in healthy people across ages. Through a sample-barcoded 5' primer and a J-beta primer mix, a second PCR was run for roughly 6 to 11 cycles. All cDNA molecules were each tagged by a template-switch adaptor with 12 random nucleotides. Using its own MiXCR run on the 5' RACE reads, TCRdb lists one record per CDR3 protein. The data hold about 720,000 distinct CDR3 sequences, with over 20% observed a single time. This clonotype was seen a few times. The CDR3 extends over 11 amino acids. Losses at the gene ends were 4 bases for V and 10 bases for J; bases not matched to a gene: 2. CDR1 is SGHRS, CDR2 YFSETQ, per germline.

The chain employs TRBV5-1 and TRBJ2-1; 7 nucleotides align to TRBD2. This clonotype originated in a man aged 65-85 years in good health. What was sequenced was blood. The CDR3 DNA sequence: TGCGCCAGCAGCGGGGACTACGAGCAGTTCTTC. This codes for CASSGDYEQFF.